The following is a TCR beta chain sequence with its context. Per the original data handling: Amplification with reference gene primers provided the estimates of nucleated cell counts. Generated by immunoSEQ multiplex PCR, the TCRdb table keeps only in-frame clones and is missing some. That table furnishes V, J and clone size, whereas the DNA furnished D and trimming. In the table there are fewer than 45,000 clones, 90% of which are singletons. Germline loops: CDR1 SGHRS, CDR2 YFSETQ. V lost 2 bases and J 1 base, leaving 10 bases between the germline ends. The CDR3 length is 15 residues. The entry originates in a study of blood T cell repertoires in COVID-19.

V and J are TRBV5-1 and TRBJ2-4, with D unresolved. The receptor was isolated from a man in his 60s with active or convalescent COVID-19. The sequencing sample was made of peripheral blood. This CDR3 reads CASSFYVEAKNIQYF. CDR3 nucleotides: TGCGCCAGCAGCTTCTATGTCGAGGCCAAAAACATTCAGTACTTC.